Following are 21 T cell receptor beta chains from one sample sequenced in a study of identical twins. In TCRdb, the 5' RACE reads were re-called with MiXCR into one record per CDR3 protein. The sample has around 960,000 distinct CDR3 sequences; 9% to 15% are singletons. These data were also filed under a second study, of yellow fever vaccine responses in identical twins.

The sequenced sample was PBMCs. The source of these receptors is a woman between 18 and 30 years old in good health.

This clonotype has just a few counts. This chain joins TRBV5-5 and TRBJ2-5; TRBD2 aligns across 11 bases. V shed 4 bases, J shed 4 bases, and the junction held 9 bases outside the gene matches. Per the germline V gene, CDR1 is SGHKS and CDR2 is YYEKEE (reference sequence). This CDR3 spans 16 amino acids. The CDR3 DNA reads TGTGCCAGCAGCCCTGGCGACACTAGCGGGGGAGAGACCCAGTACTTC. Translated, it gives CASSPGDTSGGETQYF. Filled out from reference TRBV5-5 and TRBJ2-5, the complete variable domain reads DAGVTQSPTHLIKTRGQQVTLRCSPISGHKSVSWYQQVLGQGPQFIFQYYEKEERGRGNFPDRFSARQFPNYSSELNVNALLLGDSALYLCASSPGDTSGGETQYFGPGTRLLVL.

This clonotype was seen more than once but under ten times. CDR3 protein: CASSKIGPYEQYV. As DNA, the CDR3 is TGTGCCAGCAGCAAAATCGGGCCCTACGAGCAGTACGTC. The gene calls are TRBV7-4 and TRBJ2-7; the D is unclear. This CDR3 has 13 residues. V was trimmed by 5 bases and J by 2 bases, leaving 10 bases between them. CDR1 is SGHVT and CDR2 is SQSDAQ in the germline V gene.

This clonotype was observed a few times. The chain has TRBV5-1 and TRBJ1-1, with TRBD1 matching over 10 bases. CDR1 and CDR2 (germline): SGHRS, YFSETQ. CDR3 length: 15 amino acids. The J segment lost 1 base and the V segment lost 4 bases, leaving 4 bases of the junction unmatched. The CDR3 reads CASSPGTGENTEAFF. The CDR3 DNA sequence: TGCGCCAGCAGCCCCGGGACAGGGGAGAACACTGAAGCTTTCTTT.

J is TRBJ2-1 and V is TRBV7-2; 9 nucleotides agree with TRBD1. This CDR3 has 16 amino acids. Looked up from germline, CDR1 is SGHTA and CDR2 is FQGNSA. V was clipped by 7 bases and J by 3 bases; unmatched bases: 10. CDR3 residues: CASIPGQGRRYNEQFF. The CDR3 DNA reads TGTGCCAGCATTCCGGGACAGGGTCGCCGCTACAATGAGCAGTTCTTC.

The rearrangement uses TRBV21-1 and TRBJ2-1; TRBD2 is taken as the D call from the table, unchecked against the DNA. TRBV21-1 has pseudogene status. The CDR3 consists of 12 residues. CDR3 in amino acids: CANSTSLLGQFF. The CDR3 coding sequence is TGTGCCAACTCGACATCCCTCCTCGGGCAGTTCTTC.

This clonotype was seen a few times. The chain is built from TRBV28 and TRBJ2-7, with TRBD2 matching 9 bases. V was pared by 6 bases and J by 4 bases, with 19 bases of the junction left unmatched. The CDR3 has 18 amino acids. Germline V gives CDR1 MDHEN, CDR2 SYDVKM. This chain's CDR3 is CASSRDRLSSGEGYEQYF. DNA of the CDR3: TGTGCCAGCAGCCGCGACCGACTTTCTAGCGGGGAAGGATACGAGCAGTACTTC.

This chain joins TRBV2 and TRBJ2-1, with 14 bases fitting TRBD2. J gave up 9 bases and V 0 bases, and 4 bases lay outside the gene matches. Germline assignment: CDR1 SNHLY and CDR2 FYNNEI. The CDR3 totals 16 residues. This CDR3 is CASSEAGLAGGREQFF. DNA of the CDR3: TGTGCCAGCAGTGAAGCAGGACTAGCGGGAGGTCGTGAGCAGTTCTTC. The whole variable domain, filled in from reference TRBV2 and TRBJ2-1, reads EPEVTQTPSHQVTQMGQEVILRCVPISNHLYFYWYRQILGQKVEFLVSFYNNEISEKSEIFDDQFSVERPDGSNFTLKIRSTKLEDSAMYFCASSEAGLAGGREQFFGPGTRLTVL.

Here the CDR3 DNA reads TGTGCCAGCAGTTACTCGACAGGGGGGAACATTCAGTACTTC. It yields the protein CASSYSTGGNIQYF. The chain employs TRBV6-5 and TRBJ2-4, with 9 bases that match TRBD1. J was trimmed by 7 bases and V by 0 bases; bases with no gene match: 1. The CDR3 sequence is 14 residues long. The V gene's germline CDR1 is MNHEY and CDR2 SVGAGI.

The chain links TRBV12-3 or TRBV12-4 to TRBJ1-1, with D possibly TRBD1 on 6 matching bases. V lost 6 bases to trimming and J lost 4 bases, with 15 bases between them. The CDR3 has 14 amino acids. Written as DNA, the CDR3 is TGTGCCAGCAGCGGGGACAACGCTATCACTGAAGCTTTCTTT. This sequence encodes CASSGDNAITEAFF.

This clonotype was counted ten times or more. The CDR3 DNA reads as TGTGCCAGCAGTCGGGACTTCTACGAGCAGTACGTC. Translating it yields CASSRDFYEQYV. The V call is TRBV12-3 or TRBV12-4, the J call TRBJ2-7, with D possibly being TRBD2 (6 bases). The CDR3 has 12 residues. V gave up 5 bases and J gave up 3 bases, with 8 bases separating them.

This chain uses TRBV6-5 with TRBJ2-2, with D maybe TRBD2 (5 bases). This CDR3 has 14 amino acids. Germline CDR1 reads MNHEY; CDR2 reads SVGAGI. V gave up 0 bases and J gave up 6 bases, with 8 bases separating them. The CDR3 is CASSYSGEAGELFF. CDR3 nucleotide sequence: TGTGCCAGCAGTTACTCGGGAGAAGCCGGGGAGCTGTTTTTT.

This CDR3 reads CASSQDVRGYNEQFF. CDR3 in DNA: TGTGCCAGCAGCCAAGATGTTAGGGGGTACAATGAGCAGTTCTTC. V usage is TRBV3-1 and J usage is TRBJ2-1; TRBD1 might be the D (6 bases). Trimming took off 0 bases at V and 4 bases at J, with 10 bases between the two ends. Germline V lookup: CDR1 LGHDT, CDR2 YNNKEL (reference sequence). This CDR3 contains 15 residues.

This clonotype was seen a few times. The rearrangement links TRBV11-2 to TRBJ1-1, with D uncertain. The V end was cut by 1 base, the J end by 6 bases, with 15 bases between. The CDR3 sequence is 15 residues long. The germline gives CDR1 SGHAT, CDR2 FQNNGV. The CDR3 spells CASSLASPGDPEAFF. DNA of the CDR3: TGTGCCAGCAGCTTAGCTTCCCCCGGGGATCCTGAAGCTTTCTTT. Filled out from reference TRBV11-2 and TRBJ1-1, the complete variable domain reads EAGVAQSPRYKIIEKRQSVAFWCNPISGHATLYWYQQILGQGPKLLIQFQNNGVVDDSQLPKDRFSAERLKGVDSTLKIQPAKLEDSAVYLCASSLASPGDPEAFFGQGTRLTVV.

The rearrangement links TRBV20-1 to TRBJ2-3; 7 nucleotides agree with TRBD2. This CDR3 spans 17 amino acids. V was clipped by 0 bases and J by 2 bases; unmatched bases: 11. Germline CDR1 reads DFQATT; CDR2 reads SNEGSKA (reference sequence). CDR3 DNA sequence: TGCAGTGCTAGAGATACCCTCGCGGGAGCGGACACAGATACGCAGTATTTT. Translated, it gives CSARDTLAGADTDTQYF.

V gene TRBV20-1 combines with J gene TRBJ2-1; D is perhaps TRBD2 (5 bases). Looked up from germline, CDR1 is DFQATT and CDR2 is SNEGSKA (reference sequence). The CDR3 is 15 residues long. V was clipped by 2 bases and J by 0 bases, with 11 bases between them. Written as DNA, the CDR3 is TGCAGTGCTAGATCGGACTCCAGCTCCTACAATGAGCAGTTCTTC. It translates to CSARSDSSSYNEQFF.

This chain links TRBV20-1 with TRBJ2-5, with a possible D match to TRBD2 (6 bases). The ends were cut back, 5 bases at V and 2 bases at J, with 18 bases in the middle. Germline V gives CDR1 DFQATT, CDR2 SNEGSKA (reference sequence). The CDR3 has 15 residues. Written as DNA, the CDR3 is TGCAGTGCTTCCCATTACCGGGACTTTCAAGAGACCCAGTACTTC. Translating gives CSASHYRDFQETQYF.

This clonotype was observed a single time. Here the CDR3 reads CASSLDRRAVWSDTQYF. In nucleotides, the CDR3 is TGTGCCAGCAGCTTAGATCGGAGGGCTGTGTGGTCAGATACGCAGTATTTT. This chain uses TRBV11-3 with TRBJ2-3, with D tentatively TRBD2 (6 bases). Trimming pared 0 bases from V and 4 bases from J, leaving 17 bases between. Looked up from germline, CDR1 is SGHNT and CDR2 is YENEEA. This CDR3 has 17 residues. The full variable domain, with the rest looked up from reference TRBV11-3 and TRBJ2-3, is EAGVVQSPRYKIIEKKQPVAFWCNPISGHNTLYWYLQNLGQGPELLIRYENEEAVDDSQLPKDRFSAERLKGVDSTLKIQPAELGDSAVYLCASSLDRRAVWSDTQYFGPGTRLTVL.

This clonotype was counted only a few times. The V gene is TRBV6-1, the J gene TRBJ1-1; 7 positions agree with TRBD1. V trimming: 4 bases; J trimming: 1 base; junction bases outside the gene matches: 9. Germline V CDR1 and CDR2: MNHNS, SASEGT. The CDR3 extends over 16 amino acids. The CDR3 is CASSGFLGQKNTEAFF. The CDR3 DNA sequence: TGTGCCAGCAGTGGGTTCCTGGGACAGAAGAACACTGAAGCTTTCTTT.

This chain links TRBV11-2 with TRBJ2-3; 12 bases align to TRBD2. The junction had 7 bases not matched to a gene; V was cut back by 1 base and J by 2 bases. The CDR3 totals 18 residues. Germline V gene lookup returns CDR1 SGHAT and CDR2 FQNNGV. CDR3 sequence (DNA): TGTGCCAGCAGCTTAGTGGCGACTAGCGGGGGAAACACAGATACGCAGTATTTT. Translation: CASSLVATSGGNTDTQYF.

This chain joins TRBV12-3 or TRBV12-4 and TRBJ2-1, with TRBD2 identical over 9 bases. The J segment lost 8 bases and the V segment lost 6 bases, leaving 11 bases of the junction unmatched. This CDR3 has 15 residues. The CDR3 region has the DNA TGTGCCAGCAGAGCTTGGCGGGAGGGCCAGGATGAGCAGTTCTTC. This codes for CASRAWREGQDEQFF.

V usage is TRBV24-1 and J usage is TRBJ2-3; D is unresolved. The ends were cut back, 5 bases at V and 0 bases at J, with 5 bases in the middle. The germline V gene has CDR1 KGHDR and CDR2 SFDVKD. The CDR3 spans 13 residues. As DNA, the CDR3 is TGTGCCACCAGTGCCCCTAGCACAGATACGCAGTATTTT. Protein: CATSAPSTDTQYF.